A single sample gave rise to the 17 T cell receptor beta chains below, sequenced in a study of Ad26.COV2.S vaccination and SARS-CoV-2 variants (dated by TCRdb to the early 2020s). Receptor libraries were prepared by the immunoSEQ multiplex PCR assay. TCRdb stores this immuneACCESS table with in-frame sequences only. Part of the clones is absent; in the studies checked, under half of the shortfall reflects unresolved V genes, and no reason is known for the rest. The sample includes about 400,000 clones, with over 75% observed a single time. Less than 4.5% of the sample rests with the top ten. The treatment or condition label for this specimen denotes: some 19 received Ad26.COV2.S at low or high dose, single or two shots; 5 received placebo; per-sample allocation not given. For vaccine and placebo recipients, the sequenced repertoires came from samples collected on day 63 after the first injection.

Sequences were derived from peripheral blood, sampled in a trial of Ad26.COV2.S vaccine versus placebo. The source is a person aged 18-65 years who received the Ad26.COV2.S COVID-19 vaccine or a placebo.

The DNA for the CDR3 is TGTGCCAGCAGCCAGGGTAGTACAGGGCGTACGCAGTATTTT. Its translation: CASSQGSTGRTQYF. The rearrangement joins TRBV3-1 (or the pseudogene TRBV3-2) to TRBJ2-3; perhaps TRBD1 as D (6 bases). The CDR3 totals 14 residues. Germline V gene lookup returns CDR1 LGHDT and CDR2 YNNKEL (reference sequence). The V end lost 3 bases, the J end lost 8 bases, and 15 bases lay between the germline ends.

The chain uses TRBV29-1 and TRBJ1-5, with 9 bases lining up with TRBD1. The V gene's germline CDR1 is SQVTM and CDR2 ANQGSEA. The CDR3 runs to 13 residues. Trimming cost V 6 bases and J 7 bases; bases outside gene matches: 7. CDR3 amino acids: CSVTTGGGQPQHF. In DNA, the CDR3 is TGCAGCGTGACGACAGGGGGGGGACAGCCCCAGCATTTT.

The chain combines TRBV6-2 or TRBV6-3 with TRBJ2-1; D call uncertain. The germline V gene encodes CDR1 MNHEY and CDR2 SVGEGT. V shed 6 bases and J shed 5 bases, with 14 bases lying between them. CDR3 length: 14 residues. The CDR3 coding sequence is TGTGCCAGCAGCTATCTGGACGGCAACAATGAGCAGTTCTTC. This translates into CASSYLDGNNEQFF.

The rearrangement joins TRBV23-1 to TRBJ1-4; 8 bases align to TRBD1. TRBV23-1 is marked as an open reading frame, function uncertain. This CDR3 contains 14 residues. V was clipped by 2 bases and J by 8 bases; unmatched bases: 4. The CDR3 loop is CASSQDRGAEKLFF. The DNA for the CDR3 is TGCGCCAGCAGTCAAGACAGGGGAGCCGAAAAACTGTTTTTT.

The rearrangement uses TRBV4-3 and TRBJ2-2; tentatively, D is TRBD2 (5 bases). Germline V CDR1 and CDR2: LGHNA, YSLEER. The CDR3 is 16 amino acids. Trimming took 4 bases from V and 0 from J, leaving 12 bases between them. The CDR3 sequence: CASSPSSAANTGELFF. CDR3 nucleotide sequence: TGCGCCAGCAGCCCTTCCTCAGCGGCGAACACCGGGGAGCTGTTTTTT.

The rearrangement joins TRBV28 to TRBJ2-5; 8 bases agree with TRBD2. Germline V gives CDR1 MDHEN, CDR2 SYDVKM. The CDR3 contains 17 residues. The ends lost 6 bases at V and 9 bases at J; junction bases unmatched: 21. The CDR3: CASSLVGVSPAAGAQYF. The DNA of the CDR3 is TGTGCCAGCAGCCTCGTGGGGGTAAGCCCGGCAGCGGGGGCCCAGTACTTC. Combining the CDR3 with reference TRBV28 and TRBJ2-5 gives the whole variable domain DVKVTQSSRYLVKRTGEKVFLECVQDMDHENMFWYRQDPGLGLRLIYFSYDVKMKEKGDIPEGYSVSREKKERFSLILESASTNQTSMYLCASSLVGVSPAAGAQYFGPGTRLLVL.

This chain joins TRBV24-1 and TRBJ2-2; the D is unclear. Germline CDR1 is KGHDR and CDR2 is SFDVKD. The CDR3 is 13 amino acids. V lost 5 bases to trimming and J lost 4 bases, with 7 bases between them. The CDR3 bases are TGTGCCACCAGTGGCGTGAGCACCGGGGAGCTGTTTTTT. It encodes CATSGVSTGELFF.

The genes are TRBV19 and TRBJ1-2, with TRBD1 identical over 12 bases. Germline V gene data show CDR1 as LNHDA and CDR2 as SQIVND (reference sequence). The CDR3 is 16 amino acids. The J segment lost 2 bases and the V segment lost 7 bases, leaving 8 bases of the junction unmatched. The CDR3 protein is CASNKGTGGTNYGYTF. DNA of the CDR3: TGTGCCAGTAATAAAGGGACAGGGGGCACGAACTATGGCTACACCTTC.

The gene calls are TRBV6-6 and TRBJ2-5, with 9 positions matching TRBD1. The germline V gene encodes CDR1 MNHNY and CDR2 SVGAGI (reference sequence). The V and J ends lost 6 bases and 2 bases, in that order; junction bases with no gene match: 7. CDR3 length equals 15 residues. The CDR3 DNA follows: TGTGCCAGCAGGACCCTGGACAGGGGACAAGAGACCCAGTACTTC. It translates to CASRTLDRGQETQYF.

The chain links TRBV6-2 or TRBV6-3 to TRBJ1-1; D is unclear. The CDR3 is 13 residues long. Germline V gene data show CDR1 as MNHEY and CDR2 as SVGEGT. V shed 4 bases and J shed 1 base, with 7 bases lying between them. The CDR3: CASSWNRNTEAFF. The CDR3 DNA reads as TGTGCCAGCAGTTGGAACAGGAACACTGAAGCTTTCTTT.

This clone was seen only once. The rearrangement joins TRBV11-2 to TRBJ2-7; D perhaps matches TRBD1 (6 bases). The CDR3 has 11 amino acids. Trimming removed 4 bases at V and 6 bases at J, with 7 bases between. The germline V gene encodes CDR1 SGHAT and CDR2 FQNNGV. This CDR3 reads CASSWGLEQYF. The CDR3 DNA reads as TGTGCCAGCAGCTGGGGGCTCGAGCAGTACTTC.

CDR3 DNA sequence: TGTGCCAGTAGTTACAGGGGGCGGGTGAACACTGAAGCTTTCTTT. Protein sequence: CASSYRGRVNTEAFF. The chain carries TRBV19 and TRBJ1-1, with 9 bases lining up with TRBD1. V shed 5 bases, J shed 0 bases, and the junction held 4 bases outside the gene matches. Germline CDR1 reads LNHDA; CDR2 reads SQIVND (reference sequence). The CDR3 covers 15 residues.

The gene calls are TRBV6-5 and TRBJ2-5; a weak D match, TRBD1 (6 bases). Germline V gives CDR1 MNHEY, CDR2 SVGAGI. This CDR3 has 15 amino acids. V was shortened by 7 bases and J by 4 bases, with 19 bases between the two germline ends. The CDR3 here is CASKDTGSPRETQYF. The CDR3 DNA sequence: TGTGCCAGCAAAGATACAGGGAGCCCTCGAGAGACCCAGTACTTC.

This clone was detected only once. V usage is TRBV12-3 or TRBV12-4 and J usage is TRBJ1-3; D is ambiguous. This CDR3 is 12 amino acids long. Trimming left V 11 bases short and J 4 bases short, with 12 bases between. CDR3 sequence (DNA): TGTGCCGCGCGGGCAGAAGGAAACACCATATATTTT. It is translated as CAARAEGNTIYF.

The chain couples TRBV6-2 or TRBV6-3 to TRBJ2-3; 11 positions agree with TRBD2. The CDR3 is 16 amino acids. V was clipped by 6 bases and J by 2 bases; unmatched bases: 7. CDR1 MNHEY and CDR2 SVGEGT come from the germline V gene. The chain's CDR3 is CASSKRLAGFTDTQYF. The CDR3 bases are TGTGCCAGCAGCAAAAGACTAGCGGGGTTCACAGATACGCAGTATTTT.

This chain uses TRBV29-1 with TRBJ2-2; TRBD1 or TRBD2 may be the D gene (5 bases each). Germline V gene sequence: CDR1 SQVTM, CDR2 ANQGSEA. The CDR3 extends over 15 amino acids. The V gene lost 0 bases and the J gene lost 3 bases, with 11 bases spanning the gap. The CDR3 loop is CSVEDLGPDTGELFF. The DNA of the CDR3 is TGCAGCGTTGAAGATCTGGGACCGGACACCGGGGAGCTGTTTTTT.

This clone came up once. This chain links TRBV6-1 with TRBJ2-7; 11 bases match TRBD1. J lost 6 bases, V lost 2 bases, and 6 bases had no gene match. The germline V gene encodes CDR1 MNHNS and CDR2 SASEGT. The CDR3 runs 15 residues. The CDR3 reads CASSESRGTGGEQYF. Written as DNA, the CDR3 is TGTGCCAGCAGTGAATCGCGGGGGACAGGGGGCGAGCAGTACTTC.